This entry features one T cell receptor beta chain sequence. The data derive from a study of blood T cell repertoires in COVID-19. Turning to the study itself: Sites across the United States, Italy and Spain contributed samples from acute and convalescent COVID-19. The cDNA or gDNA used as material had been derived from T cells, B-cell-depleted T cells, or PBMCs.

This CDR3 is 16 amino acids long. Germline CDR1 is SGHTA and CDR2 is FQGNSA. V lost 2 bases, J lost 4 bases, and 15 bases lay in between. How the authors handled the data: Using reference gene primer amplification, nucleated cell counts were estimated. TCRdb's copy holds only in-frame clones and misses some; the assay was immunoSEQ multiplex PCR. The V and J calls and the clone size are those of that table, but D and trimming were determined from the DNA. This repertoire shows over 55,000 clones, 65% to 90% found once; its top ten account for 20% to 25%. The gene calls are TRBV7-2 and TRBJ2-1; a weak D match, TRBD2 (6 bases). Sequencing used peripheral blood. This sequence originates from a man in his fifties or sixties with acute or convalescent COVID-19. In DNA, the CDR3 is TGTGCCAGCAGCTTAATGGTTTCGGGGGTTTACAATGAGCAGTTCTTC. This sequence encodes CASSLMVSGVYNEQFF.